This T cell receptor (beta chain) derives from a study of blood T cell repertoires in COVID-19. Study summary: Sources were T cells, B-cell-depleted T cells, or PBMCs; the material itself was cDNA or gDNA.

In the original workflow: From reference gene primer amplification, estimates of nucleated cell counts were derived. The method was immunoSEQ multiplex PCR; TCRdb's version includes in-frame clones alone and lacks a portion of them. D and trimming come from the DNA, and the V and J calls and clone size come from that table. The sample lists a few hundred thousand clones, about four fifths occurring once. Looked up from germline, CDR1 is SGHRS and CDR2 is YFSETQ. The CDR3 length is 16 residues. V was pared by 2 bases and J by 2 bases, with 5 bases of the junction left unmatched. Sequencing used peripheral blood. The genes are TRBV5-1 and TRBJ1-2; 11 bases fit TRBD1. This TCR derives from a human donor with acute or convalescent COVID-19. The donor label of this sample is uncertain. The CDR3 loop is CASSFGTGGTNYGYTF. The CDR3 DNA sequence: TGCGCCAGCAGCTTCGGGACAGGGGGAACCAACTATGGCTACACCTTC.